This T cell receptor beta chain stems from a study of cytomegalovirus exposure and HLA in healthy donors (dated by TCRdb to the late 2010s). Background on the whole study: In an earlier analysis of about 560 of the donors, 276 Gb of sequence data and approximately 100 million unique TCR beta sequences from about 179 million T cells were reported. Roughly 320 gigabases of sequencing data and roughly 80 million unique TCR sequences made up an early release that covered fewer than 650 HLA-typed donors. Because of strong linkage in the cohort, 5 or 6 DR-DQ haplotypes were treated as single units for association and clustering. All discovery cohort repertoires had been generated using a single sequencing platform. Typing coverage varied by locus: 629-630 donors for A, B, C, DRB1 and DQB1; some 520 for DQA1; about 600 for DPA1; 450 to 480 for DPB1. Besides the first cohort of around 670 subjects, a separate validation cohort made up of about 120 different subjects was used. To predict cytomegalovirus infection status, the study brought together high-throughput TCR immunosequencing, statistical association of individual TCRs with disease status, and machine learning. Donor age, sex, ethnicity and CMV serostatus were compiled together with the repertoire data. Of the roughly 410 genotyped donors, more than 75% were placed in the genetic ancestry cluster associated with self-reported Caucasian donors. Across about 370 genotyped donors of the cohort, an average of about 200,000 unique TCR beta nucleotide sequences per donor were sequenced, and 15% to 20% of those sequences were non-productive. Rather than drawing on any new phenotypic data, the later analysis identified candidate immune exposures from TCR beta sequences and the way those sequences occurred across donors. The T cell repertoires of 666 subjects were profiled by immunosequencing and related to cytomegalovirus serostatus. To study patterns of TCR occurrence, a later analysis re-analyzed previously published TCR beta repertoires from hundreds of donors and added high-resolution HLA genotyping. In a later genetic analysis, genome-wide SNP genotypes for about three fifths of the 666 donors were used, and that subset was treated as a discovery cohort. Class I and class II HLA loci were covered by the typing at four-digit resolution. The study aimed to test whether signatures of past pathogen exposure could be identified by cataloging public T cell receptors. To decide whether each TCR beta V gene segment behaved as functional or pseudogenic, an earlier analysis of fewer than 750 of the donors relied on high-throughput TCR beta sequencing.

The research as a whole found: A later analysis found that HLA-associated TCR beta chains were more clonally expanded and had lower generation probabilities than equally common non-associated chains. In a later analysis, most CMV-associated TCR beta chains were found to appear HLA-restricted, with HLA associations seemingly driven largely by CMV exposure. In a later analysis, TCR association rates were found to vary across HLA loci, with the most associated TCRs seen for DRB1 alleles and the fewest for HLA-C alleles. Broadly in line with IMGT annotations, most TCR beta V segments showed up in productive rearrangements about 87% or about 30% of the time in an earlier analysis of several hundred of the donors. Because some donors lacked HLA typing at each locus, the association tests relied only on the typed subset. In a later analysis, several top co-occurrence clusters were reported to appear linked to parvovirus B19, influenza, CMV and Epstein-Barr virus. Specific HLA alleles were associated with over 15,000 TCR beta sequences at a false discovery rate of 0.05 in a later analysis. Linkage disequilibrium might explain the correlated functional status among segregating V segments, but an unknown experimental factor could not be excluded. A total of around 150 TCR beta chains were listed by the study as associated with cytomegalovirus. Across donors, most TCR sequences were observed very rarely, whereas some public TCRs were present in many individuals. The cohort was sequenced for TCR beta chains only, and without alpha or paired-chain data the features that could be detected were limited. A group of highly shared sequence variants was considered likely to be a technical artifact of the sequencing pipeline. The only immune exposure information available for the cohort was CMV serostatus. A further reported finding was that TCR beta sequences accurately predicted the HLA-A and HLA-B alleles for most subjects in the first cohort. A few of the identified cytomegalovirus-associated TCR beta chains were confirmed in vitro to be specific for cytomegalovirus antigens. Presence/absence analyses assumed roughly uniform sequencing depth across donors, an assumption that may not hold. The authors suggested that the approach could potentially be extended to other disease states and immunological phenotypes. Cytomegalovirus status was reported to be diagnosed by the classifier with high specificity and sensitivity in both the original and validation cohorts. Because counts were too low, roughly 17 rarely observed V segments, including chromosome 9 orphons, were left out of the earlier analysis of some 640 of the donors. An association between a missense DCLRE1C variant and V-gene and J-gene trimming of TCR beta chains was found in a later genetic analysis and replicated in an independent cohort. In a later genetic analysis, fewer N-insertions in productive TCRs were reported among donors in an Asian-associated ancestry cluster than the roughly 640-donor mean. Assigning TCR associations to individual alleles was difficult when HLA alleles, especially DR and DQ, strongly co-occurred.

The library came from the immunoSEQ multiplex PCR assay. A mixture of 60 forward primers for TCR Vbeta segments and 13 reverse primers for TCR Jbeta segments was used in the multiplex PCR. A multiplex PCR assay on genomic DNA amplified the CDR3 region of rearranged TCR beta genes. The amplified TCR beta libraries were sequenced on the Illumina HiSeq System as 87-base-pair reads. Turning to the authors' computational methods: Across the 600 to 700 repertoires, a later analysis counted tens of millions of unique TCR beta chains, roughly 11 million of which were shared by at least two donors. To remove PCR and sequencing errors, raw reads were error-corrected and collapsed into unique sequences using a nearest-neighbor algorithm that merged closely related sequences. Alignment of CDR3 sequences to IMGT reference sequences was used to assign V, D and J gene segments. For a sequence to be retained, a match of at least six nucleotides to both a V gene segment and a J gene segment was required. Rearrangements were called productive when the CDR3 lacked stop codons and stayed in frame with V and J; all others were non-productive. CDR3 was defined by IMGT convention, running from the second conserved V-encoded cysteine to the conserved J-encoded phenylalanine. Sequences without an unambiguous match to a single V gene segment were excluded from the earlier analysis of 587 of the donors. An earlier analysis of 500 to 700 of the donors classified V segments as functional when productive rearrangements were above 56.7% and as segregating when the standard deviation between donors was above 5%. A statistical classification framework was built to diagnose cytomegalovirus status from the catalog of TCR beta chain sequences. A later analysis assigned V and J genes by comparing TCR nucleotide sequences with IMGT/GENE-DB human TR gene sequences. The TCRdist pipeline was used in a later analysis to assign CDR3 sequences and most-parsimonious VDJ recombination scenarios. A later analysis defined each TCR beta chain by its CDR3 amino acid sequence plus V-gene family, and excluded reads lacking a unique V-gene family. In a later analysis, nearly 600 highly shared, low-generation-probability nucleotide sequences were removed to address suspected cross-contamination and a sequencing artifact. In a later analysis, a clonal expansion index was calculated for each public chain from normalized within-repertoire ranks of inferred template counts. In a later analysis, generation probabilities were computed with a VDJ recombination model fitted to out-of-frame rearrangements, and the resulting probabilities were checked against IGoR. A later analysis scored TCR-TCR, TCR-HLA and TCR-CMV co-occurrence with hypergeometric tests, applying a repertoire-size bias correction to TCR pairs. A later analysis estimated false discovery rates by permuting HLA or CMV assignments 20 times. In a later analysis, co-occurring TCRs were grouped using DBSCAN, and TCRdist sequence similarity was added for clustering within HLA-allele-positive subsets. Repertoires with fewer than 30,000 or more than 120,000 public chains were left out of co-occurrence clustering, as were about 5 repertoires with anomalous nucleotide sharing. TCRdb mirrors the immuneACCESS table, restricted to in-frame sequences. Some clones are absent from its copies; in checked studies, under half trace to an unresolved V gene, and the reason for the others is unknown. V and J calls and clone size are as listed in that table; D and trimming were resolved from the DNA. Within this sample are roughly 200,000 clones, with about four fifths of them counted one time only. The ten largest clones add up to approximately 0.55% of the sample.

As concerns this clone: What this receptor recognizes is not known. No per-base quality is available; no much larger clone lies one base away.

The cohort consisted of approximately 670 healthy bone marrow donors. At the time of sampling, every cohort member was nominally healthy, though immune exposures that went unrecorded were likely present. The donor was CMV seronegative and was included in the group of several hundred seronegative cohort members. Each donor provided a peripheral blood sample, and peripheral blood mononuclear cells were used for TCR beta sequencing. Genomic DNA extraction from the blood cell samples was performed with the Qiagen DNeasy Blood Extraction Kit. What was sequenced was PBMCs. The source of this sequence is a woman aged 45 to 65 in good health and CMV-seronegative.

At the DNA level, the sequence is TGTGCCAGCAGTACCCGACAGGGGGGAAATACCGGGGAGCTGTTTTTT. It translates as CASSTRQGGNTGELFF. In this chain, TRBV27 is recombined with TRBJ2-2; 9 nucleotides in the junction match TRBD1. The CDR3, from cysteine to phenylalanine, totals 16 residues. The entry retains the CDR3 DNA only, 48 bases that are in frame from base 1. Trimming accounts for 5 bases at V and 5 bases at J, while the number of junction bases matched to no gene is 9. Per the germline V gene (reference sequence), MNHEY is the CDR1 and SMNVEV is the CDR2.